The 2 T cell receptor beta chains in this list originate from one sample, sequenced in a study of shared clonotypes between healthy human individuals. Libraries were prepared by immunoSEQ multiplex PCR; TCRdb keeps only in-frame clonotypes and omits some of them. The sample holds about 360,000 clones, over 70% seen once. The sequenced material came from memory CD4+ T cells sorted from blood. Noted subset: CD45RA-negative fraction. These receptors originate from a man aged 25-40 years in good health.

The chain uses TRBV5-6 and TRBJ1-5; tentatively, D is TRBD1 (6 bases). Between the trimmed V and J ends, which lost 3 bases and 6 bases, there was a span of 16 bases. Germline V lookup: CDR1 SGHDT, CDR2 YYEEEE. The CDR3 has 15 residues. The CDR3, as DNA: TGTGCCAGCAGCTGGACGGCAGGGGCGGGTCAGCCCCAGCATTTT. Encoded protein: CASSWTAGAGQPQHF.

The chain recombines TRBV6-1 with TRBJ2-3; D may be TRBD1 or TRBD2 (5 bases each). In germline, CDR1 is MNHNS, CDR2 SASEGT. V lost 6 bases and J lost 8, with 21 bases in between. The CDR3 loop spans 15 amino acids. The DNA for the CDR3 is TGTGCCAGCAGCGACCGGGACCCGCGGACAAGTACGCAGTATTTT. This sequence encodes CASSDRDPRTSTQYF.